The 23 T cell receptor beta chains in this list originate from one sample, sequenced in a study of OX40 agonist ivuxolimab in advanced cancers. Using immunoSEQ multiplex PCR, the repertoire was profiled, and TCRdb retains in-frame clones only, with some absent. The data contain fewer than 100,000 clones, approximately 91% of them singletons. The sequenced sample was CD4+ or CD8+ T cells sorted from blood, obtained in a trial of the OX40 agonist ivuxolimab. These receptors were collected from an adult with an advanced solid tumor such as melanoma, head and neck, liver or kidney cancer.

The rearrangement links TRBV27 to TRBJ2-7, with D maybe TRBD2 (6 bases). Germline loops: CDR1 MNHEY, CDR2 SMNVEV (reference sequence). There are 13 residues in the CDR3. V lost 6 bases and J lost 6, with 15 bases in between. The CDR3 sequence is CASSPPEGVEQYF. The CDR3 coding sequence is TGTGCCAGCAGCCCCCCGGAGGGCGTCGAGCAGTACTTC.

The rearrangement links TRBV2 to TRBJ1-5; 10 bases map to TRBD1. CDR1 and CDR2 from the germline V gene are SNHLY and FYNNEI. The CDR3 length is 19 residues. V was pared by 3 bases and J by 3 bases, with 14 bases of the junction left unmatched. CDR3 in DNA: TGTGCCAGCAGTGAGGCTGGACCTCTGGGACAGGGGATCAATCAGCCCCAGCATTTT. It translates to CASSEAGPLGQGINQPQHF.

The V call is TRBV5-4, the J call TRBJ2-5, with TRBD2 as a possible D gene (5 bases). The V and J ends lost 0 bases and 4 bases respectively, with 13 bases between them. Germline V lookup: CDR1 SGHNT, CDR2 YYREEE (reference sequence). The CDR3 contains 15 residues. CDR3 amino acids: CASSLVASEGETQYF. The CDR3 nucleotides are TGTGCCAGCAGCTTGGTCGCCAGTGAGGGAGAGACCCAGTACTTC.

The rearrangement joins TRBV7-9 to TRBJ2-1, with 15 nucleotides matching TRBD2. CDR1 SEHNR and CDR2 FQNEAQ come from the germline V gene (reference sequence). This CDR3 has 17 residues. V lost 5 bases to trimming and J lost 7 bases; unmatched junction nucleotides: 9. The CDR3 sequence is CASSLGLAGGGGNEQFF. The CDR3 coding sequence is TGTGCCAGCAGCCTGGGACTAGCGGGAGGCGGTGGTAATGAGCAGTTCTTC. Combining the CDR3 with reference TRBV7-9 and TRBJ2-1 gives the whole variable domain DTGVSQNPRHKITKRGQNVTFRCDPISEHNRLYWYRQTLGQGPEFLTYFQNEAQLEKSRLLSDRFSAERPKGSFSTLEIQRTEQGDSAMYLCASSLGLAGGGGNEQFFGPGTRLTVL.

The CDR3 DNA follows: TGCGCCAGCAGCTTGGCCGCCGGCGGATTTACCTACGAGCAGTACTTC. Amino acid sequence: CASSLAAGGFTYEQYF. V usage is TRBV5-1 and J usage is TRBJ2-7; D gene unclear. The ends were cut back, 0 bases at V and 2 bases at J, with 15 bases in the middle. The CDR3 spans 16 residues. Germline values: CDR1 SGHRS, CDR2 YFSETQ.

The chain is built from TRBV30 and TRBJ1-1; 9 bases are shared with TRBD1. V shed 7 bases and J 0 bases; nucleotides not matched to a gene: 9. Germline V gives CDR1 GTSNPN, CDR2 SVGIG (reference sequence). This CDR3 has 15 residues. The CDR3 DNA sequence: TGTGCCTATAAACGGGACAGGGCCATGAACACTGAAGCTTTCTTT. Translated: CAYKRDRAMNTEAFF. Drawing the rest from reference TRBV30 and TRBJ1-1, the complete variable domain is SQTIHQWPATLVQPVGSPLSLECTVEGTSNPNLYWYRQAAGRGLQLLFYSVGIGQISSEVPQNLSASRPQDRQFILSSKKLLLSDSGFYLCAYKRDRAMNTEAFFGQGTRLTVV.

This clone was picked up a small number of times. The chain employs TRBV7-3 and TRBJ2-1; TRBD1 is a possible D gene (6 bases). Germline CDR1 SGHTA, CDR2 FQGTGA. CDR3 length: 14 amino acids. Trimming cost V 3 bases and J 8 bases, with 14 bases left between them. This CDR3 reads CASSFGGRFDEQFF. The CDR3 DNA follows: TGTGCCAGCAGCTTTGGGGGCCGCTTTGATGAGCAGTTCTTC.

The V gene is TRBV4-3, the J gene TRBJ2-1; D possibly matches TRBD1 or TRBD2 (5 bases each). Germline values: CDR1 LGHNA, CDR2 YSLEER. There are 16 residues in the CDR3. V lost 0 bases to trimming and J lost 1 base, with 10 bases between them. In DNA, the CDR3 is TGCGCCAGCAGCCAAGACCGGGACGGATCCTACAATGAGCAGTTCTTC. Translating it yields CASSQDRDGSYNEQFF.

CDR3 coding DNA: TGTGCCAGCAGCTCCCCCTCTAGCGGCAAATACAATGAGCAGTTCTTC. This translates into CASSSPSSGKYNEQFF. This sequence joins TRBV5-4 and TRBJ2-1; 7 positions match TRBD2. This CDR3 has 16 amino acids. Per germline, CDR1 SGHNT and CDR2 YYREEE (reference sequence). The trim removed 3 bases at V and 4 bases at J, leaving 10 bases unmatched.

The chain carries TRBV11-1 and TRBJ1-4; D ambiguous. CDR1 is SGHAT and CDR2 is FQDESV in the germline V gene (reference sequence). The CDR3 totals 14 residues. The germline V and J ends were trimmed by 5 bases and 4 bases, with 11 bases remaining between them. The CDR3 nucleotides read TGTGCCAGCAGCACCGGACGGATTAATGAAAAACTGTTTTTT. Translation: CASSTGRINEKLFF.

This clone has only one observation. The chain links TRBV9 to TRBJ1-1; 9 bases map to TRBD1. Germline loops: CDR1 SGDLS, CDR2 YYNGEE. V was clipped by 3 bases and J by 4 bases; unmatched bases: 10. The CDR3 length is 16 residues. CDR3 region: CASSALKTGGPTEAFF. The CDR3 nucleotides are TGTGCCAGCAGCGCACTAAAGACAGGGGGACCCACTGAAGCTTTCTTT.

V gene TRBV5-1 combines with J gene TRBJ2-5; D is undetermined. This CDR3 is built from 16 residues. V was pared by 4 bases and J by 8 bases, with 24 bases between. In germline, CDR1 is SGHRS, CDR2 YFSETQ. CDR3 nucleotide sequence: TGCGCCAGCAGCCCTCTTGACACTCCCCCAAGAGACACCCAGTACTTC. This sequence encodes CASSPLDTPPRDTQYF.

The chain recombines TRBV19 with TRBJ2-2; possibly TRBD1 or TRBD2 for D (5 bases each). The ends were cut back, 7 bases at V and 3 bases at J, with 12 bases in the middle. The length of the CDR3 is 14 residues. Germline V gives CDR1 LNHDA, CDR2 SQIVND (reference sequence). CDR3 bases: TGTGCCAGTAAGGAACGGGGCCACACCGGGGAGCTGTTTTTT. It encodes CASKERGHTGELFF.

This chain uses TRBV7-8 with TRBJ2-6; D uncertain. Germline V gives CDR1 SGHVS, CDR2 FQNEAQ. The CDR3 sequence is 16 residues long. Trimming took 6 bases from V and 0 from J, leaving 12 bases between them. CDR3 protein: CASRSAAGSGANVLTF. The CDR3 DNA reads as TGTGCCAGCAGATCAGCAGCAGGCTCTGGGGCCAACGTCCTGACTTTC.

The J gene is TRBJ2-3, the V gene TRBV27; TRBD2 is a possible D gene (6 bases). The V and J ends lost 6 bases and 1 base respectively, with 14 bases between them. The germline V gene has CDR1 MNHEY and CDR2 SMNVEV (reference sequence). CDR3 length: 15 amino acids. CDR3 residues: CASRVLERGTDTQYF. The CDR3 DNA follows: TGTGCCAGCAGGGTACTAGAGCGGGGCACAGATACGCAGTATTTT.

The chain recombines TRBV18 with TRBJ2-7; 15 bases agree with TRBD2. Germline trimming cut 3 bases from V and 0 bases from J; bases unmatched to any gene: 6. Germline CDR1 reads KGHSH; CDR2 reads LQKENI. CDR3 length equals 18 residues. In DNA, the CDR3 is TGTGCCAGCTCACCTGGGGGACTAGCGGGAGGACTCTCCTACGAGCAGTACTTC. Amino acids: CASSPGGLAGGLSYEQYF. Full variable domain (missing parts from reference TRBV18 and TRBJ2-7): NAGVMQNPRHLVRRRGQEARLRCSPMKGHSHVYWYRQLPEEGLKFMVYLQKENIIDESGMPKERFSAEFPKEGPSILRIQQVVRGDSAAYFCASSPGGLAGGLSYEQYFGPGTRLTVT.

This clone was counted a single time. The CDR3 sequence is CASSYDRGRPREQYF. The DNA of the CDR3 is TGTGCCAGCAGTTACGACAGGGGGCGCCCCCGCGAGCAGTACTTC. The V and J genes are TRBV5-8 and TRBJ2-7; 10 nucleotides agree with TRBD1. Germline V gene sequence: CDR1 SGHTS, CDR2 YDEGEE. The CDR3 spans 15 residues. V dropped 5 bases and J dropped 6; count of bases not matched to a gene: 11.

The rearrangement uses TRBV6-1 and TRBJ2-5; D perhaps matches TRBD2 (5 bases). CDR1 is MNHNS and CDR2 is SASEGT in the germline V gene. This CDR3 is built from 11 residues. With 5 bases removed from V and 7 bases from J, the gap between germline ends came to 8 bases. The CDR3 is CASSYAGTQYF. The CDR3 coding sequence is TGTGCCAGCAGTTACGCGGGGACCCAGTACTTC.

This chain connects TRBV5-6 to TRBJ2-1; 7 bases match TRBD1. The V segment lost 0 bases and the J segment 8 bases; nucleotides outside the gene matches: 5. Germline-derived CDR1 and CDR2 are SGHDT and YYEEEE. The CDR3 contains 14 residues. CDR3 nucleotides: TGTGCCAGCAGCTTGGACAGGGGAGCAGATGAGCAGTTCTTC. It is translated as CASSLDRGADEQFF.

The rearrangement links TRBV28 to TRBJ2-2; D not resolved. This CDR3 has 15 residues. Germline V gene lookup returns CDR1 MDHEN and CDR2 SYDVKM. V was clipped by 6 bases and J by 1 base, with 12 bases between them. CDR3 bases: TGTGCCAGCAGCTCTCCCGGAGTGAACACCGGGGAGCTGTTTTTT. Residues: CASSSPGVNTGELFF.

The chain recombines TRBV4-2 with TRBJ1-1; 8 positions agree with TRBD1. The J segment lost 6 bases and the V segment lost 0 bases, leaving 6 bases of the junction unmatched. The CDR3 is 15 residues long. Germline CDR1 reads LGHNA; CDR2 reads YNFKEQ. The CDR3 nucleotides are TGTGCCAGCAGCCAAGAGGCCAGGGGGCCTTCTGAAGCTTTCTTT. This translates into CASSQEARGPSEAFF.

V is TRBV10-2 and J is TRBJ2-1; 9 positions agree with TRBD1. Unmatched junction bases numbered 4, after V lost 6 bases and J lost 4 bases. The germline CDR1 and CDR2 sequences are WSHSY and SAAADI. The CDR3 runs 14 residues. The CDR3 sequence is CASRGQGGYNEQFF. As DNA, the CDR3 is TGCGCCAGCAGGGGACAGGGAGGATACAATGAGCAGTTCTTC.

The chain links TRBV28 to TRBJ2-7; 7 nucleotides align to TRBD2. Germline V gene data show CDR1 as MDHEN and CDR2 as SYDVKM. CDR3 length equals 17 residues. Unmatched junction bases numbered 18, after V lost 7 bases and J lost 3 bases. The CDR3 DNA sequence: TGTGCCAGCATCGGGCGGCGGGAGACCGACGGTAGCTACGAGCAGTACTTC. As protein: CASIGRRETDGSYEQYF.